A selection of T cell receptor beta chains follows, all from one sample in a study of T cells in localized non-small cell lung cancer. Measured with immunoSEQ multiplex PCR; TCRdb has only the in-frame clones, and not every one. The data show 75,000 to 85,000 clones, 80% seen once. Sequencing was performed on peripheral blood, taken before any cancer treatment. These receptors were obtained from a female donor over 55 with stage I lung adenocarcinoma. Both conserved end residues are part of each CDR3. The D gene is left open where the match is weak. The size of a clone is reported for some rows only, either as once, few or many, or as a class for expanded clones.

>TRBV9|-|-|TRBJ2-5
TGTGCCAGCAGCACCCCGGGGGGCATGCAAAAGGAGACCCAGTACTTC
CASSTPGGMQKETQYF
>TRBV21-1|-|-|TRBJ1-1
TGTGCCAGCAGCAAAGGTACAGGGACAGGGGAGGCCCACTATTACACTGAAGCTTTCTTT
CASSKGTGTGEAHYYTEAFF
>TRBV2|once|TRBD2|TRBJ2-7
TGTGCCAGCAGTGAAGCCGCCGGCGGGGGGCTCGACGAGCAGTACTTC
CASSEAAGGGLDEQYF
>TRBV27|-|-|TRBJ1-2
TGTGCCAGCCGACGGACAGTTAACTATGGCTACACCTTC
CASRRTVNYGYTF
>TRBV6-6|-|-|TRBJ1-2
TGTGCCAGCAGTTACCGCGCCTTGGCCGGCAATGGCTACACCTTC
CASSYRALAGNGYTF
>TRBV5-1|-|-|TRBJ1-2
TGCGCCAGCAGCTTTACTACGGCCGGCTATGGCTACACCTTC
CASSFTTAGYGYTF
>TRBV28|-|-|TRBJ2-7
TGTGCCAGCAGCACCTTCTCGACGGGGCGCGGCGAGCAGTACTTC
CASSTFSTGRGEQYF
>TRBV9|-|TRBD2|TRBJ2-1
TGTGCCAGCAGCGTAAGTAGCGGGGCTTACAATGAGCAGTTCTTC
CASSVSSGAYNEQFF
>TRBV19|-|-|TRBJ2-3
TGTGCCAGTAGACCAACACTAGGAGATACGCAGTATTTT
CASRPTLGDTQYF
>TRBV7-8|-|-|TRBJ1-4
TGTGCCAGCAGCTCTAGGGCCCCTTTGAGGGGAGAAAAACTGTTTTTT
CASSSRAPLRGEKLFF
>TRBV7-2|-|TRBD1|TRBJ2-7
TGTGCCAGCAGCTTAAGCACAGGGGCGTACTACGAGCAGTACTTC
CASSLSTGAYYEQYF
>TRBV19|-|TRBD2|TRBJ2-1
TGTGCCAGTAGTACCCTGCGGGGGGGAACCTACAATGAGCAGTTCTTC
CASSTLRGGTYNEQFF
>TRBV18|-|-|TRBJ2-2
TGTGCCAGCCTTCACCGGGGCAGTGCGAACACCGGGGAGCTGTTTTTT
CASLHRGSANTGELFF
>TRBV30|-|-|TRBJ1-5
TGTGCCTGGAGTGTCACAGCCAATCAGCCCCAGCATTTT
CAWSVTANQPQHF
>TRBV7-3|-|TRBD1|TRBJ1-2
TGTGCCAGCAGCCTACTGACAGGGGTGACGGGTTGGACCTTC
CASSLLTGVTGWTF
>TRBV5-1|-|TRBD2|TRBJ2-2
TGCGCCAGCAGCCCAAGACTAGCGGGGGGGCGAGGCACCGGGGAGCTGTTTTTT
CASSPRLAGGRGTGELFF
>TRBV7-2|-|-|TRBJ1-2
TGTGCCAGCAGCCCGAGTTTAAATGGCTACACCTTC
CASSPSLNGYTF
>TRBV19|-|TRBD2|TRBJ2-7
TGTGCCAGTAGCCCAGGGGGACTAGCATTACTAGGCGAGCAGTACTTC
CASSPGGLALLGEQYF
>TRBV15|-|-|TRBJ2-1
TGTGCCACCAGCAGAGATATTGCAGGTGAGCAGTTCTTC
CATSRDIAGEQFF
>TRBV19|-|-|TRBJ2-1
TGTGCCAGTAGTATAATGTCCGCTGAGCAGTTCTTC
CASSIMSAEQFF
>TRBV7-9|many|TRBD2|TRBJ2-7
TGTGCCAGCAACACCGGCGGGGGCGAGCAGTACTTC
CASNTGGGEQYF
>TRBV6-5|-|TRBD2|TRBJ2-3
TGTGCCAGCAGTCCGGGACTAGGAGCCGATACGCAGTATTTT
CASSPGLGADTQYF
>TRBV7-2|-|-|TRBJ2-5
TGTGCCAGCAGCGTGCCAAAAGAGACCCAGTACTTC
CASSVPKETQYF
>TRBV9|medium-sized|-|TRBJ2-5
TGTGCCAGCAGCGTAGGAGGGATCCAAGAGACCCAGTACTTC
CASSVGGIQETQYF
>TRBV19|-|-|TRBJ1-2
TGTGCCAGTAGTGGACAGAACACTTGGGGTGGCTACACCTTC
CASSGQNTWGGYTF
>TRBV7-9|once|-|TRBJ1-2
TGTGCCAGCAGCTTAAGTGGCCAGAGAGATGGCTACACCTTC
CASSLSGQRDGYTF
>TRBV5-4|-|TRBD1|TRBJ1-2
TGTGCCAGCAGCCGCGGGACAGGGGGTCCTTTCTATGGCTACACCTTC
CASSRGTGGPFYGYTF
>TRBV19|-|-|TRBJ1-5
TGTGCCAGTAGTAGGCAGGTAAATCAGCCCCAGCATTTT
CASSRQVNQPQHF
>TRBV27|-|TRBD2|TRBJ2-3
TGTGCCAGCAGTTTGTTGAGGTCCGGCGCGGGAGTGGGAGATACGCAGTATTTT
CASSLLRSGAGVGDTQYF
>TRBV5-5|-|-|TRBJ2-7
TGTGCCAGCAGCTCGCAGGGTCCTTACGAGCAGTACTTC
CASSSQGPYEQYF
>TRBV27|-|TRBD1|TRBJ1-2
TGTGCCAGCAGTTTATCGACAGGGAGCTATGGCTACACCTTC
CASSLSTGSYGYTF
>TRBV27|-|-|TRBJ1-1
TGTGCCAGCAGTTTACGGTTGGACCACATGAACACTGAAGCTTTCTTT
CASSLRLDHMNTEAFF
>TRBV6-5|-|-|TRBJ1-4
TGTGCCAGCATGAAAGAATTGGGCAAACTGTTTTTT
CASMKELGKLFF
>TRBV5-1|-|-|TRBJ2-1
TGCGCCAGCAGCTTGGTATTAAACAATGAGCAGTTCTTC
CASSLVLNNEQFF
>TRBV5-6|-|TRBD1|TRBJ2-7
TGTGCCAGCAGCTTGGGTACAGGGGCATCGGAAGGGTTC
CASSLGTGASEGF
>TRBV18|once|-|TRBJ2-1
TGTGCCAGCTCCCCCAAGACAGAGGGTGAGCAGTTCTTC
CASSPKTEGEQFF
>TRBV4-3|-|TRBD1|TRBJ2-1
TGCGCCAGCAGCCAAGATATCGGGACAGCGGCTGGCCACTACAATGAGCAGTTCTTC
CASSQDIGTAAGHYNEQFF
>TRBV19|-|TRBD1|TRBJ1-5
TGTGCCAGTAGTCCTGGACAGGGGAATCAGCCCCAGCATTTT
CASSPGQGNQPQHF
>TRBV14|few|TRBD2|TRBJ2-7
TGTGCCAGCAGCGCAAGATTTTCCGGGACTAGCGTTTACGAGCAGTACTTC
CASSARFSGTSVYEQYF
>TRBV6-1|-|TRBD1|TRBJ2-7
TGTGCCAGCAGAGGGGACAGCTACGAGCAGTACTTC
CASRGDSYEQYF
>TRBV27|once|-|TRBJ2-7
TGTGCCAGCAGTTTATCCTCGACCGTCCCCTACGAGCAGTACTTC
CASSLSSTVPYEQYF
>TRBV28|-|-|TRBJ1-2
TGTGCCAGCAGTCCCGTAAGCGGGGGTACGGTAAAGGGGTACACCTTC
CASSPVSGGTVKGYTF
>TRBV9|few|-|TRBJ2-7
TGTGCCAGCAGCGAGAGCGGCTCGAGCTCCTACGAGCAGTACTTC
CASSESGSSSYEQYF
>TRBV7-9|once|TRBD2|TRBJ2-7
TGTGCCAGCAGCTTATCAACTAGCGGGAGGGCCAACGAGCAGTACTTC
CASSLSTSGRANEQYF
>TRBV5-4|-|TRBD1|TRBJ2-5
TGTGCCAGCACCAGACAGGGTAAATCGGAGACCCAGTACTTC
CASTRQGKSETQYF
>TRBV5-6|-|TRBD1|TRBJ2-4
TGTGCCAGCAGCTTGGAGGCTAGGGACAGAAAAAACATTCAGTACTTC
CASSLEARDRKNIQYF
>TRBV6-5|few|-|TRBJ2-3
TGTGCCAGCAGGGACTTTAATACGCAGTATTTT
CASRDFNTQYF
>TRBV6-1|-|-|TRBJ1-5
TGTGCCAGCATGGTGGTCAGGGGCATATACCAGCCCCAGCATTTT
CASMVVRGIYQPQHF
>TRBV7-2|-|-|TRBJ2-7
TGTGCCAGCAGCTTACTGGGGACCGCTTCCTACGAGCAGTACTTC
CASSLLGTASYEQYF
>TRBV5-1|-|TRBD1|TRBJ2-7
TGCGCCAGCAGCTTGGAATCAGGGGGCGCGCAGTACTTC
CASSLESGGAQYF
>TRBV30|-|-|TRBJ2-4
TGTGCCTGGAGTGTTACCAAAAACATTCAGTACTTC
CAWSVTKNIQYF